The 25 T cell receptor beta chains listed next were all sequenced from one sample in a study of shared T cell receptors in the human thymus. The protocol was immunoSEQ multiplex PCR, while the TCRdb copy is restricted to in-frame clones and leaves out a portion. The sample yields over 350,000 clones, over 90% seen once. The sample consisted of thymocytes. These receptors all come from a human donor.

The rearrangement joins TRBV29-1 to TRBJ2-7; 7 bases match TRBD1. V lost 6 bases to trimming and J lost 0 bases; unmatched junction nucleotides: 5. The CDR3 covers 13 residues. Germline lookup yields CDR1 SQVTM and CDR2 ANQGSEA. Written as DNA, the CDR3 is TGCAGCGTCGGACAGGCGAGCTCCTACGAGCAGTACTTC. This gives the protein CSVGQASSYEQYF.

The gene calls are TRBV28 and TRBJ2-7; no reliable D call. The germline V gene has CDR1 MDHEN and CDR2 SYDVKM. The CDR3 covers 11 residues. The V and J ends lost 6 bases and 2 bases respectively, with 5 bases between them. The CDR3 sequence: CASRTTYEQYF. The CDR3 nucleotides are TGTGCCAGCAGAACGACCTACGAGCAGTACTTC.

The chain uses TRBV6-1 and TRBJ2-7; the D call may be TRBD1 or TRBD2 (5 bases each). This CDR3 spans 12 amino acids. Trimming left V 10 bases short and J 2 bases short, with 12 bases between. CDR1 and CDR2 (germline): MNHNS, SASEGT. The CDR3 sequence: CATPGGTYEQYF. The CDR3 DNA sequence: TGTGCCACCCCTGGGGGTACCTACGAGCAGTACTTC.

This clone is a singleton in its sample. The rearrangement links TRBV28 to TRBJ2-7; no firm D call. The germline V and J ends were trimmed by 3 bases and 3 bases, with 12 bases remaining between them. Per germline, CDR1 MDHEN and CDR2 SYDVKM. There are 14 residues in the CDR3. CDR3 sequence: CASSFLAYFYEQYF. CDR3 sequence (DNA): TGTGCCAGCAGTTTCTTAGCTTACTTCTACGAGCAGTACTTC.

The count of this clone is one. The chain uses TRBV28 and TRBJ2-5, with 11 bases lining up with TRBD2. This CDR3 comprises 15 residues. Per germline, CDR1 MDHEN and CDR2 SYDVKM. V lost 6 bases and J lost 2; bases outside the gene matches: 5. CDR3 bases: TGTGCCAGCAGAGAATTAGCGGGAGGGCAAGAGACCCAGTACTTC. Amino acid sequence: CASRELAGGQETQYF.

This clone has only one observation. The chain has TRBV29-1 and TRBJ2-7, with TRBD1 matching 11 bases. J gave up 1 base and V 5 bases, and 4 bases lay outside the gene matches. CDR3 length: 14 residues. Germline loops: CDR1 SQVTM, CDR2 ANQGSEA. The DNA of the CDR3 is TGCAGCGTTCAGGGGACAGGGGGGTCCTACGAGCAGTACTTC. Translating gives CSVQGTGGSYEQYF.

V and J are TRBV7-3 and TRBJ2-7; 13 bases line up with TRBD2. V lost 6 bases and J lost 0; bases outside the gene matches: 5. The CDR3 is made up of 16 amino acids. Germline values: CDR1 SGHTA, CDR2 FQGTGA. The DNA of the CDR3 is TGTGCCAGCAGGAGAGGACTAGCGGGAGACTCCTACGAGCAGTACTTC. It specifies CASRRGLAGDSYEQYF.

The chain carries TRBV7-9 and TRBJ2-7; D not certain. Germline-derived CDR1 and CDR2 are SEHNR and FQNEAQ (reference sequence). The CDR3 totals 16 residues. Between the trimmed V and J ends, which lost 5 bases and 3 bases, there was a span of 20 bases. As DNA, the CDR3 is TGTGCCAGCAGCCAGCCCTGGCAGAGCGATGTCTACGAGCAGTACTTC. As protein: CASSQPWQSDVYEQYF.

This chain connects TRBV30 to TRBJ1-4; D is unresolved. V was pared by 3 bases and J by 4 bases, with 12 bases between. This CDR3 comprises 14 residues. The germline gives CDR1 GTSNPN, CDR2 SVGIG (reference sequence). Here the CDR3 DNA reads TGTGCCTGGAGGGTGAGGGCCTATAATGAAAAACTGTTTTTT. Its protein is CAWRVRAYNEKLFF. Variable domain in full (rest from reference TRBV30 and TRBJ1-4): SQTIHQWPATLVQPVGSPLSLECTVEGTSNPNLYWYRQAAGRGLQLLFYSVGIGQISSEVPQNLSASRPQDRQFILSSKKLLLSDSGFYLCAWRVRAYNEKLFFGSGTQLSVL.

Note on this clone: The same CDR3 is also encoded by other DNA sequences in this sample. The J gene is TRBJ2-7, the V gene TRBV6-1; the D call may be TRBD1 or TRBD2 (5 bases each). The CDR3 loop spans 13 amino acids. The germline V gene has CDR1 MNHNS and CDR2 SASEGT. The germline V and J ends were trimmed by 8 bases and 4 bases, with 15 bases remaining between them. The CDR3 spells CASSGQAGYEQYF. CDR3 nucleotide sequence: TGTGCCAGCTCGGGGCAGGCTGGGTACGAGCAGTACTTC.

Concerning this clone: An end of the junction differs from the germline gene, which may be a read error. CDR3 amino acids: CASTLWLLEAETQYF. Written as DNA, the CDR3 is TGTGCCAGCACCTTGTGGCTCCTCGAGGCGGAGACCCAGTACTTC. The V gene is TRBV5-6, the J gene TRBJ2-5; no clear D. The CDR3 has 15 amino acids. Germline V gene lookup returns CDR1 SGHDT and CDR2 YYEEEE. The complete variable domain, with remaining parts taken from reference TRBV5-6 and TRBJ2-5, reads DAGVTQSPTHLIKTRGQQVTLRCSPKSGHDTVSWYQQALGQGPQFIFQYYEEEERQRGNFPDRFSGHQFPNYSSELNVNALLLGDSALYLCASTLWLLEAETQYFGPGTRLLVL.

The CDR3 DNA is TGTGCCAGCACCAACCCCGGGAACAGCCACAATTCACCCCTCCACTTT. Translating gives CASTNPGNSHNSPLHF. J is TRBJ1-6 and V is TRBV11-2; D gene uncertain. Germline assignment: CDR1 SGHAT and CDR2 FQNNGV. V was cut by 7 bases and J by 7 bases, with 20 bases left in between. The CDR3 sequence is 16 residues long. The full variable domain, its missing parts supplied by reference TRBV11-2 and TRBJ1-6, is EAGVAQSPRYKIIEKRQSVAFWCNPISGHATLYWYQQILGQGPKLLIQFQNNGVVDDSQLPKDRFSAERLKGVDSTLKIQPAKLEDSAVYLCASTNPGNSHNSPLHFGNGTRLTVT.

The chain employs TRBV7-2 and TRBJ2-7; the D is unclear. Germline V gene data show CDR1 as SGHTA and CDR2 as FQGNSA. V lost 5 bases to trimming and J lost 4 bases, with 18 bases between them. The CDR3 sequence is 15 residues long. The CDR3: CASSPRYEWRYEQYF. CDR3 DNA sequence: TGTGCCAGCAGCCCCCGTTACGAATGGCGGTACGAGCAGTACTTC. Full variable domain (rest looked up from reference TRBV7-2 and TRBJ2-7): GAGVSQSPSNKVTEKGKDVELRCDPISGHTALYWYRQSLGQGLEFLIYFQGNSAPDKSGLPSDRFSAERTGGSVSTLTIQRTQQEDSAVYLCASSPRYEWRYEQYFGPGTRLTVT.

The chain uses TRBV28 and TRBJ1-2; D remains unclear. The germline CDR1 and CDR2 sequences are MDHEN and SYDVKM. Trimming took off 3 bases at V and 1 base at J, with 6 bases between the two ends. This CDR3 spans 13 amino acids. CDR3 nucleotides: TGTGCCAGCAGTTTTGGGGTTAACTATGGCTACACCTTC. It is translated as CASSFGVNYGYTF.

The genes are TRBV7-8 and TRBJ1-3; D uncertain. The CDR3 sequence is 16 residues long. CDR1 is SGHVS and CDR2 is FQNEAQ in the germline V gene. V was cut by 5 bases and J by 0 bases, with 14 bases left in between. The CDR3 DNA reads TGTGCCAGCAGCCCCTCGGGAGCTAGCTCTGGAAACACCATATATTTT. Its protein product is CASSPSGASSGNTIYF.

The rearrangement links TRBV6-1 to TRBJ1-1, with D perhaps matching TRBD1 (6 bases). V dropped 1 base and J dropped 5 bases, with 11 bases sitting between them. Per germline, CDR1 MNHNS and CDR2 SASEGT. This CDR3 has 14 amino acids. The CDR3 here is CASSEERGGTEAFF. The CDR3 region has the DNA TGTGCCAGCAGTGAAGAGAGGGGGGGGACTGAAGCTTTCTTT.

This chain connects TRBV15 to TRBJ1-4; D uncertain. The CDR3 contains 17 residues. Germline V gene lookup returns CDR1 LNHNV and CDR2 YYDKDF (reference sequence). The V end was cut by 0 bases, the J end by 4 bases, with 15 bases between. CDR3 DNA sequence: TGTGCCACCAGCAGAGATCTCTCTTGGCAGCTTAATGAAAAACTGTTTTTT. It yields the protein CATSRDLSWQLNEKLFF.

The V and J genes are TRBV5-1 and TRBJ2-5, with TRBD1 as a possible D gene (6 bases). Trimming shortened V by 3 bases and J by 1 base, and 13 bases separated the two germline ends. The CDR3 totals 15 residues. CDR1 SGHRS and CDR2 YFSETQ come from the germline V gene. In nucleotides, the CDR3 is TGCGCCAGCAGCTACAGGGCATTTTTCCAAGAGACCCAGTACTTC. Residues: CASSYRAFFQETQYF. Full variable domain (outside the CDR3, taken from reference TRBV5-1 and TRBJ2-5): KAGVTQTPRYLIKTRGQQVTLSCSPISGHRSVSWYQQTPGQGLQFLFEYFSETQRNKGNFPGRFSGRQFSNSRSEMNVSTLELGDSALYLCASSYRAFFQETQYFGPGTRLLVL.

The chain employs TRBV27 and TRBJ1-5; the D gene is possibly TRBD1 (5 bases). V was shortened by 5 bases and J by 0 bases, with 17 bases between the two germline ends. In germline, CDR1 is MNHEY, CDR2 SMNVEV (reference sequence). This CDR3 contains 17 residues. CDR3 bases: TGTGCCAGCAGTCCTTCCCCTTGGACATCTAGCAATCAGCCCCAGCATTTT. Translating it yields CASSPSPWTSSNQPQHF.

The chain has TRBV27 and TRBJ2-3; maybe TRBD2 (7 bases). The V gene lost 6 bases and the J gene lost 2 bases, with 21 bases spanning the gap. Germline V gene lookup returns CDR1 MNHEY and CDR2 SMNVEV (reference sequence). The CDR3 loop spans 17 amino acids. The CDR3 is CASSEIGAGHNTDTQYF. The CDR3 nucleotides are TGTGCCAGCAGCGAGATCGGAGCGGGACACAACACAGATACGCAGTATTTT.

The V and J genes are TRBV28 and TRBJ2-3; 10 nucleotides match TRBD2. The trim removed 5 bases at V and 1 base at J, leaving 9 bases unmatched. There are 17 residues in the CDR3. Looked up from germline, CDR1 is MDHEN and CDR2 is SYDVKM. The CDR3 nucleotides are TGTGCCAGCAGTCCGATTACTAGCGGGGATCGCACAGATACGCAGTATTTT. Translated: CASSPITSGDRTDTQYF.

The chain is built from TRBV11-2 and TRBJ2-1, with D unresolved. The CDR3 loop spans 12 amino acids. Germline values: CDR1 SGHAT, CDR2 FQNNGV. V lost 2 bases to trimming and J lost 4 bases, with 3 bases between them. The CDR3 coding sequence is TGTGCCAGCAGCTTATATTACAATGAGCAGTTCTTC. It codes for CASSLYYNEQFF.

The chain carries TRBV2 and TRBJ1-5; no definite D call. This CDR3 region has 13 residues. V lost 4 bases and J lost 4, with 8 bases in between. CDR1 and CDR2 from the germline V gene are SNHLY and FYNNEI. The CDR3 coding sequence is TGTGCCAGCAGTGGGGGAGTAAATCAGCCCCAGCATTTT. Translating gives CASSGGVNQPQHF.

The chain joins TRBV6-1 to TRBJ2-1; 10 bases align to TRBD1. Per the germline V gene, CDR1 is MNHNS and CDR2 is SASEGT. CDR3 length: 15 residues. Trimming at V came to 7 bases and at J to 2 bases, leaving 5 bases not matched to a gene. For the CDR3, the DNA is TGTGCCAGCACCAGACAGGGGGCCACCTACAATGAGCAGTTCTTC. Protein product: CASTRQGATYNEQFF.

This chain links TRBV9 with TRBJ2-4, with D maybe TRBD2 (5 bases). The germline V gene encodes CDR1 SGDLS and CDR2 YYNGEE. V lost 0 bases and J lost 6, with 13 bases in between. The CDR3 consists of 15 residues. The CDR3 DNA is TGTGCCAGCAGCGTAGGATTGGACTGTAGAAACATTCAGTACTTC. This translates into CASSVGLDCRNIQYF.